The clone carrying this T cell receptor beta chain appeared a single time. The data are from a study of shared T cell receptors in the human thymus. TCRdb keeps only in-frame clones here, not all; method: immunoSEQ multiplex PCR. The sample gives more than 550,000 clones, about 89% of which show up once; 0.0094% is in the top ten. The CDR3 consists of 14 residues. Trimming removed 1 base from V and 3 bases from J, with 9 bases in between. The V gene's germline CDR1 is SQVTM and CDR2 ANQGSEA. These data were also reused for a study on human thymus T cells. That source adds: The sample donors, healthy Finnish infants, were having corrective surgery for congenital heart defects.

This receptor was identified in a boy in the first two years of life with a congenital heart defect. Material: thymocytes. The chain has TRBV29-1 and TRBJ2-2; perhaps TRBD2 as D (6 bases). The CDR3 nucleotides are TGCAGCGTTGAAGCGGGAGAATACACCGGGGAGCTGTTTTTT. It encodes CSVEAGEYTGELFF.